The 21 T cell receptor beta chains given below trace back to one sample, sequenced in a study of blood T cell repertoires in COVID-19. Method: immunoSEQ multiplex PCR; TCRdb's copy keeps in-frame clones and lacks some. This sample has around 100,000 clones; approximately 80% occur once, and the top ten carry approximately 24%. Sequenced input: peripheral blood. The receptors here all came from a human donor in a cohort sampled during active COVID-19.

This clone was observed a handful of times. The V gene is TRBV5-1, the J gene TRBJ1-6, with D hard to call. In germline, CDR1 is SGHRS, CDR2 YFSETQ. The CDR3 runs 14 residues. Trimming removed 2 bases from V and 10 bases from J, with 13 bases in between. In DNA, the CDR3 is TGCGCCAGCAGCTTTACCGGGAAGGAATCACCCCTCCACTTT. Encoded protein: CASSFTGKESPLHF. Full variable domain (rest looked up from reference TRBV5-1 and TRBJ1-6): KAGVTQTPRYLIKTRGQQVTLSCSPISGHRSVSWYQQTPGQGLQFLFEYFSETQRNKGNFPGRFSGRQFSNSRSEMNVSTLELGDSALYLCASSFTGKESPLHFGNGTRLTVT.

The chain carries TRBV27 and TRBJ2-1, with D perhaps TRBD1 (5 bases). This CDR3 is built from 13 residues. Trimming stripped 2 bases from V and 9 bases from J, with 11 bases between. Germline V CDR1 and CDR2: MNHEY, SMNVEV (reference sequence). CDR3 in amino acids: CASSLQGYGEQFF. The CDR3, as DNA: TGTGCCAGCAGTTTACAGGGATACGGTGAGCAGTTCTTC.

In DNA form, the CDR3 reads TGTGCCAGCAGCGTAGAGGACAGGCAGATCTCCGGGCAGTACTTC. Translated: CASSVEDRQISGQYF. The rearrangement links TRBV9 to TRBJ2-7, with TRBD1 identical over 7 bases. Trimming at V came to 0 bases and at J to 9 bases, leaving 12 bases not matched to a gene. CDR3 length: 15 residues. Germline values: CDR1 SGDLS, CDR2 YYNGEE. Full variable domain (remainder filled in from reference TRBV9 and TRBJ2-7): DSGVTQTPKHLITATGQRVTLRCSPRSGDLSVYWYQQSLDQGLQFLIQYYNGEERAKGNILERFSAQQFPDLHSELNLSSLELGDSALYFCASSVEDRQISGQYFGPGTRLTVT.

The genes are TRBV11-2 and TRBJ2-3; D ambiguous. This CDR3 has 14 residues. V was trimmed by 5 bases and J by 1 base, leaving 10 bases between them. Germline values: CDR1 SGHAT, CDR2 FQNNGV. The CDR3 coding sequence is TGTGCCAGCAGCCCGCCTCAGGGCACAGATACGCAGTATTTT. Encoded protein: CASSPPQGTDTQYF. The whole variable domain, remainder taken from reference TRBV11-2 and TRBJ2-3, is EAGVAQSPRYKIIEKRQSVAFWCNPISGHATLYWYQQILGQGPKLLIQFQNNGVVDDSQLPKDRFSAERLKGVDSTLKIQPAKLEDSAVYLCASSPPQGTDTQYFGPGTRLTVL.

In nucleotides, the CDR3 is TGTGCCAGCAGCCATCCTTCGCCATTAGGGAGCTCCTACGAGCAGTACTTC. Translation gives CASSHPSPLGSSYEQYF. The gene calls are TRBV11-2 and TRBJ2-7; perhaps TRBD2 as D (5 bases). Germline assignment: CDR1 SGHAT and CDR2 FQNNGV. V lost 5 bases and J lost 0, with 20 bases in between. The CDR3 has 17 residues.

The J gene is TRBJ2-4, the V gene TRBV2; D possibly corresponds to TRBD1 (5 bases). The CDR3 extends over 15 amino acids. Trimming cost V 6 bases and J 0 bases, with 12 bases left between them. Per germline, CDR1 SNHLY and CDR2 FYNNEI. CDR3 loop: CASSQGILAKNIQYF. The CDR3 nucleotides read TGTGCCAGCAGCCAGGGAATCCTAGCCAAAAACATTCAGTACTTC.

V gene TRBV29-1 combines with J gene TRBJ2-7; D is perhaps TRBD1 (5 bases). There are 13 residues in the CDR3. Germline V lookup: CDR1 SQVTM, CDR2 ANQGSEA. The V end was cut by 7 bases, the J end by 0 bases, with 13 bases between. This chain's CDR3 is CSAADTISYEQYF. As DNA, the CDR3 is TGCAGCGCCGCGGACACGATCTCCTACGAGCAGTACTTC.

In this sample, this clone turned up a few times. The chain recombines TRBV13 with TRBJ1-1, with 8 bases lining up with TRBD1. Losses at the gene ends were 5 bases for V and 10 bases for J; bases not matched to a gene: 15. CDR3 length: 15 residues. CDR1 and CDR2 from the germline V gene are PRHDT and FYEKMQ (reference sequence). CDR3 nucleotides: TGTGCCAGCAGCCTAAGACCCCAGGGGGCAGGGGGAGCTTTCTTT. This gives the protein CASSLRPQGAGGAFF.

The chain carries TRBV27 and TRBJ2-7; D might be TRBD1 (5 bases). CDR3 size: 15 residues. V was pared by 1 base and J by 6 bases, with 16 bases between. Per germline, CDR1 MNHEY and CDR2 SMNVEV (reference sequence). The CDR3 sequence is CASSLYFQGSFEQYF. CDR3 nucleotides: TGTGCCAGCAGTTTATATTTTCAGGGCAGCTTCGAGCAGTACTTC.

The chain carries TRBV4-1 and TRBJ1-4; D remains ambiguous. Germline V CDR1 and CDR2: MGHRA, YSYEKL. Trimming removed 0 bases at V and 3 bases at J, with 8 bases between. The CDR3 contains 15 residues. The CDR3 sequence is CASSQDPRANEKLFF. The CDR3 DNA reads as TGCGCCAGCAGCCAAGACCCGAGGGCTAATGAAAAACTGTTTTTT.

The CDR3 DNA sequence: TGTGCCAGCAGTGAGTACGGGGGTCGGAATGAAAAACTGTTTTTT. Protein sequence: CASSEYGGRNEKLFF. The chain carries TRBV6-1 and TRBJ1-4; tentative D call: TRBD1 (5 bases). From germline, CDR1 is MNHNS and CDR2 SASEGT. Trimming removed 3 bases at V and 5 bases at J, with 13 bases between. This CDR3 contains 15 residues.

The rearrangement uses TRBV6-5 and TRBJ1-4; D possibly corresponds to TRBD1 (6 bases). V was trimmed by 2 bases and J by 8 bases, leaving 15 bases between them. The germline CDR1 and CDR2 sequences are MNHEY and SVGAGI. The CDR3 consists of 15 residues. The chain's CDR3 is CASSYEGVRKEKLFF. Written as DNA, the CDR3 is TGTGCCAGCAGTTACGAGGGGGTCCGGAAGGAAAAACTGTTTTTT.

This chain uses TRBV19 with TRBJ1-5; D is uncertain. V lost 5 bases, J lost 7 bases, and 15 bases lay in between. The CDR3 has 14 residues. Germline V CDR1 and CDR2: LNHDA, SQIVND (reference sequence). The CDR3 nucleotides are TGTGCCAGTAGTCCCCTTGCGGGGATCCAGCCCCAGCATTTT. Encoded protein: CASSPLAGIQPQHF.

The DNA of the CDR3 is TGTGCCAGCAGTCACACAGGGGGCGTAGAGAACACTGAAGCTTTCTTT. Its protein is CASSHTGGVENTEAFF. The chain joins TRBV7-9 to TRBJ1-1, with 9 bases that match TRBD1. V lost 6 bases, J lost 1 base, and 9 bases stayed unmatched. The germline V gene has CDR1 SEHNR and CDR2 FQNEAQ (reference sequence). The CDR3 runs to 16 residues.

The rearrangement joins TRBV14 to TRBJ2-1, with 9 bases that match TRBD2. CDR3 length: 16 residues. Trimming took 5 bases from V and 0 from J; bases not matched to a gene: 5. The V gene's germline CDR1 is SGHDN and CDR2 FVKESK. The CDR3 is CASSKKRGVSYNEQFF. The DNA for the CDR3 is TGTGCCAGCAGCAAAAAGCGGGGGGTCTCCTACAATGAGCAGTTCTTC.

CDR3 DNA: TGTGCCATCCAGGGGGAACTATCCCGGCGTACGCAGTATTTT. Translating gives CAIQGELSRRTQYF. The rearrangement links TRBV10-3 to TRBJ2-3; 7 bases align to TRBD1. Trimming took 8 bases from V and 8 from J; bases not matched to a gene: 13. The germline V gene encodes CDR1 ENHRY and CDR2 SYGVKD. The CDR3 loop spans 14 amino acids.

The chain is built from TRBV9 and TRBJ1-2; the D is unclear. Looked up from germline, CDR1 is SGDLS and CDR2 is YYNGEE. The CDR3 runs to 13 residues. Trimming took off 0 bases at V and 1 base at J, with 4 bases between the two ends. CDR3 DNA: TGTGCCAGCAGCGTAGCTTATAACTATGGCTACACCTTC. Translating gives CASSVAYNYGYTF.

The chain has TRBV6-2 or TRBV6-3 and TRBJ1-1, with TRBD1 matching over 7 bases. The CDR3 is 12 residues long. The V gene's germline CDR1 is MNHEY and CDR2 SVGEGT. Trimming removed 4 bases from V and 8 bases from J; junction bases left unmatched: 4. The CDR3 protein is CASSSRGEEAFF. The DNA for the CDR3 is TGTGCCAGCAGTTCCAGGGGGGAGGAAGCTTTCTTT.

V is TRBV5-1 and J is TRBJ1-2; the D gene is possibly TRBD1 (6 bases). Between the trimmed V and J ends, which lost 6 bases and 5 bases, there was a span of 14 bases. Germline CDR1 and CDR2: SGHRS and YFSETQ. The CDR3 consists of 13 residues. The CDR3 DNA sequence: TGCGCCAGCACCCCCTCTGGACAGTATGGCTACACCTTC. Amino acids: CASTPSGQYGYTF.

In the case of this clone: One end of the junction is discordant with germline, which a read error may explain. The genes are TRBV6-4 and TRBJ2-7, with D possibly TRBD2 on 6 matching bases. Germline CDR1 is MRHNA and CDR2 is SNTAGT. The CDR3 length is 10 residues. The CDR3 sequence is CASIFGGENF. CDR3 nucleotide sequence: TGTGCCAGCATCTTCGGCGGGGAGAACTTC.

The chain joins TRBV2 to TRBJ2-7; 8 nucleotides agree with TRBD1. The germline gives CDR1 SNHLY, CDR2 FYNNEI. This CDR3 has 14 residues. V dropped 5 bases and J dropped 5; count of bases not matched to a gene: 8. CDR3 nucleotide sequence: TGTGCCAGCAGTTTTCAGGGGGCTCAGGACGAGCAGTACTTC. Amino acids: CASSFQGAQDEQYF.